This T cell receptor (beta chain) emerged from a study of response to subunit inactivated influenza vaccine. Study-wide results and limits: Authors suggested few new T cells are recruited by each seasonal influenza vaccination.

This clonotype was detected a few times. As yet, its antigen is unknown. TCRdb fed the RT-PCR reads into MiXCR, producing one record per CDR3 protein. The sample yields about 700,000 distinct CDR3 sequences, over 11% seen once. Germline loops: CDR1 SGHVS, CDR2 FQNEAQ. The CDR3 is made up of 12 amino acids. V gave up 5 bases and J gave up 11 bases; unmatched junction bases: 7. This sequence joins TRBV7-8 and TRBJ1-1, with 8 bases identical to TRBD1. The source material was PBMCs from blood, sampled around 15 days before vaccination. This TCR derives from a man aged 50-60 years who received an inactivated influenza vaccine. The CDR3 sequence: CASSLGQGPAFF. CDR3 DNA: TGTGCCAGCAGCCTAGGACAGGGTCCCGCTTTCTTT.